The 27 T cell receptor beta chains listed next were all sequenced from one sample in a study of blood T cell repertoires in COVID-19. This table comes from immunoSEQ multiplex PCR, and its TCRdb copy is limited to in-frame clones, with some not included. The data hold about 26,000 clones, with 80% to 90% observed a single time. Source material: peripheral blood. The origin of the receptors is an elderly woman with COVID-19, enrolled during active disease.

The J gene is TRBJ2-7, the V gene TRBV7-2, with 8 bases fitting TRBD2. The CDR3 covers 15 residues. Germline CDR1 SGHTA, CDR2 FQGNSA. J lost 1 base, V lost 4 bases, and 6 bases had no gene match. CDR3 sequence: CASSSPGLASYEQYF. Here the CDR3 DNA reads TGTGCCAGCAGCTCCCCCGGACTAGCATCCTACGAGCAGTACTTC.

The chain carries TRBV7-2 and TRBJ2-5; the D is unclear. The germline gives CDR1 SGHTA, CDR2 FQGNSA. This CDR3 contains 15 residues. Trimming took off 3 bases at V and 4 bases at J, with 15 bases between the two ends. The CDR3 DNA follows: TGTGCCAGCAGCTTCGAGGCTGTTTTCACAGAGACCCAGTACTTC. It encodes CASSFEAVFTETQYF.

The chain uses TRBV2 and TRBJ2-5; possible D gene TRBD2, 6 bases. The CDR3 is 15 residues long. Germline V gives CDR1 SNHLY, CDR2 FYNNEI. Trimming left V 0 bases short and J 2 bases short, with 10 bases between. CDR3 sequence: CASSEARGIQETQYF. DNA of the CDR3: TGTGCCAGCAGTGAAGCGCGGGGAATTCAAGAGACCCAGTACTTC.

The V and J genes are TRBV11-1 and TRBJ1-2, with TRBD1 matching 11 bases. The length of the CDR3 is 14 residues. The V gene's germline CDR1 is SGHAT and CDR2 FQDESV (reference sequence). V trimming: 1 base; J trimming: 6 bases; junction bases outside the gene matches: 1. CDR3 DNA: TGTGCCAGCAGCTTAGAGGACAGGGGGCATGGCTACACCTTC. Residues: CASSLEDRGHGYTF.

The CDR3 region is CASSPDRGITYNEQFF. CDR3 DNA sequence: TGTGCCAGCAGCCCCGACAGGGGGATTACCTACAATGAGCAGTTCTTC. This chain joins TRBV7-2 and TRBJ2-1, with 9 bases that match TRBD1. V lost 5 bases, J lost 2 bases, and 7 bases stayed unmatched. In germline, CDR1 is SGHTA, CDR2 FQGNSA. CDR3 size: 16 residues.

This chain connects TRBV19 to TRBJ2-5; the D gene is possibly TRBD1 (5 bases). Germline CDR1 LNHDA, CDR2 SQIVND (reference sequence). Trimming shortened V by 1 base and J by 2 bases, and 8 bases separated the two germline ends. The CDR3 loop spans 14 amino acids. As DNA, the CDR3 is TGTGCCAGTAGTATAGGGGGCAGTCAAGAGACCCAGTACTTC. It codes for CASSIGGSQETQYF.

The chain has TRBV19 and TRBJ1-1; 9 nucleotides match TRBD1. Germline V lookup: CDR1 LNHDA, CDR2 SQIVND (reference sequence). The length of the CDR3 is 13 residues. The junction had 7 bases not matched to a gene; V was cut back by 3 bases and J by 11 bases. The CDR3, as DNA: TGTGCCAGTAGTATCAGGGGACAGGGAGAGGCTTTCTTT. Translating it yields CASSIRGQGEAFF.

The chain links TRBV5-1 to TRBJ2-7, with a weak D call TRBD2 (6 bases). Germline-derived CDR1 and CDR2 are SGHRS and YFSETQ. Trimming took off 8 bases at V and 3 bases at J, with 18 bases between the two ends. The length of the CDR3 is 14 residues. DNA of the CDR3: TGCGCCAGTGCCCAGGGACTGGCGAACTACGAGCAGTACTTC. It translates to CASAQGLANYEQYF.

The rearrangement links TRBV5-6 to TRBJ2-5; TRBD2 is a possible D gene (5 bases). Looked up from germline, CDR1 is SGHDT and CDR2 is YYEEEE. The CDR3 covers 14 residues. V lost 2 bases to trimming and J lost 5 bases, with 13 bases between them. CDR3 loop: CASSFKRAGETQYF. In DNA form, the CDR3 reads TGTGCCAGCAGCTTTAAGAGGGCCGGGGAGACCCAGTACTTC.

The chain combines TRBV6-5 with TRBJ1-4, with TRBD1 as a possible D gene (5 bases). Looked up from germline, CDR1 is MNHEY and CDR2 is SVGAGI. V dropped 2 bases and J dropped 0 bases, with 7 bases sitting between them. There are 15 residues in the CDR3. CDR3 sequence (DNA): TGTGCCAGCAGTTACAAGGGGTCAACTAATGAAAAACTGTTTTTT. Translated: CASSYKGSTNEKLFF.

The V and J genes are TRBV5-1 and TRBJ2-3; TRBD2 matches at 8 bases. The ends lost 4 bases at V and 5 bases at J; junction bases unmatched: 15. This CDR3 comprises 17 residues. Germline CDR1 and CDR2: SGHRS and YFSETQ. The CDR3: CASSLLFGTRDKDTQYF. The CDR3, as DNA: TGCGCCAGCAGCCTCCTCTTCGGGACTAGGGATAAAGATACGCAGTATTTT.

This chain uses TRBV7-3 with TRBJ1-1; 7 bases are a match to TRBD1. Germline CDR1 and CDR2: SGHTA and FQGTGA. The V segment lost 1 base and the J segment 11 bases; nucleotides outside the gene matches: 4. This CDR3 region has 12 residues. DNA of the CDR3: TGTGCCAGCAGCTTAAATGCACAGGGGGCTTTCTTT. Amino acids: CASSLNAQGAFF. Variable domain in full (rest from reference TRBV7-3 and TRBJ1-1): GAGVSQTPSNKVTEKGKYVELRCDPISGHTALYWYRQSLGQGPEFLIYFQGTGAADDSGLPNDRFFAVRPEGSVSTLKIQRTERGDSAVYLCASSLNAQGAFFGQGTRLTVV.

The chain uses TRBV12-5 and TRBJ1-6; a possible D gene is TRBD1 (5 bases). V lost 5 bases, J lost 6 bases, and 14 bases lay in between. The length of the CDR3 is 15 residues. CDR1 and CDR2 from the germline V gene are LGHNT and FRNRAP. The CDR3 loop is CASGTIDRVNSPLHF. CDR3 nucleotide sequence: TGTGCTAGTGGTACCATAGACAGAGTTAATTCACCCCTCCACTTT.

This chain joins TRBV29-1 and TRBJ1-3; no definite D call. There are 13 residues in the CDR3. Germline-derived CDR1 and CDR2 are SQVTM and ANQGSEA. The ends were cut back, 4 bases at V and 3 bases at J, with 10 bases in the middle. The CDR3 nucleotides read TGCAGCGTTGGCCTTAGACATGGAAACACCATATATTTT. It translates to CSVGLRHGNTIYF.

In its sample, this clone was seen a few times. The chain combines TRBV2 with TRBJ1-4; D gene unclear. Trimming took off 2 bases at V and 0 bases at J, with 13 bases between the two ends. The V gene's germline CDR1 is SNHLY and CDR2 FYNNEI. There are 17 residues in the CDR3. The CDR3 nucleotides read TGTGCCAGCAGTGAATTAGGCGGAGTTTCAACTAATGAAAAACTGTTTTTT. The encoded protein is CASSELGGVSTNEKLFF.

The chain links TRBV5-6 to TRBJ1-3; D ambiguous. This CDR3 contains 15 residues. Trimming cost V 4 bases and J 2 bases, with 13 bases left between them. CDR1 is SGHDT and CDR2 is YYEEEE in the germline V gene. CDR3 bases: TGTGCCAGCAGCCTAGATCAAAGGCCTGGAAACACCATATATTTT. Amino acids: CASSLDQRPGNTIYF.

In nucleotides, the CDR3 is TGTGCCAGCAGCCCAGGGTCCCGAAATGAGCAGTTCTTC. Translation gives CASSPGSRNEQFF. This sequence joins TRBV7-9 and TRBJ2-1; D possibly corresponds to TRBD1 (5 bases). V was pared by 5 bases and J by 7 bases, with 12 bases between. Germline CDR1 reads SEHNR; CDR2 reads FQNEAQ (reference sequence). This CDR3 is built from 13 residues.

This rearrangement joins TRBV6-4 to TRBJ1-5; 10 nucleotides line up with TRBD1. V lost 6 bases, J lost 0 bases, and 11 bases stayed unmatched. CDR1 is MRHNA, CDR2 SNTAGT, per germline. This CDR3 comprises 18 residues. The CDR3 region has the DNA TGTGCCAGCAGGGGACGCGGACAGGGGGAATATAGCAATCAGCCCCAGCATTTT. Protein sequence: CASRGRGQGEYSNQPQHF.

The rearrangement joins TRBV7-9 to TRBJ2-3, with TRBD2 matching 9 bases. This CDR3 has 18 amino acids. The germline V gene has CDR1 SEHNR and CDR2 FQNEAQ (reference sequence). J was trimmed by 2 bases and V by 2 bases; bases with no gene match: 11. CDR3 in DNA: TGTGCCAGCAGCTTACTGGTTGCGGGACTAGCTTACACAGATACGCAGTATTTT. This translates into CASSLLVAGLAYTDTQYF.

The chain couples TRBV11-3 to TRBJ2-1; tentatively, D is TRBD2 (6 bases). Germline V gene lookup returns CDR1 SGHNT and CDR2 YENEEA. The ends were cut back, 5 bases at V and 0 bases at J, with 23 bases in the middle. This CDR3 is 19 amino acids long. CDR3 nucleotides: TGTGCCAGCAGCATAGTCCCTTGTCGTGGCGGGGCCTCCTACAATGAGCAGTTCTTC. Its translation is CASSIVPCRGGASYNEQFF. The full variable domain, its missing parts supplied by reference TRBV11-3 and TRBJ2-1, is EAGVVQSPRYKIIEKKQPVAFWCNPISGHNTLYWYLQNLGQGPELLIRYENEEAVDDSQLPKDRFSAERLKGVDSTLKIQPAELGDSAVYLCASSIVPCRGGASYNEQFFGPGTRLTVL.

This chain links TRBV19 with TRBJ1-6; D is unresolved. The V gene lost 4 bases and the J gene lost 10 bases, with 8 bases spanning the gap. Germline values: CDR1 LNHDA, CDR2 SQIVND (reference sequence). This CDR3 has 12 residues. The chain's CDR3 is CASSNQWSPLHF. The CDR3 coding sequence is TGTGCCAGTAGTAATCAGTGGTCACCCCTCCACTTT.

The V gene is TRBV6-5, the J gene TRBJ1-6, with TRBD1 matching 7 bases. Trimming cost V 6 bases and J 6 bases; bases outside gene matches: 5. The CDR3 runs 14 residues. The germline CDR1 and CDR2 sequences are MNHEY and SVGAGI. CDR3 in amino acids: CASSLDRVNSPLHF. In DNA form, the CDR3 reads TGTGCCAGCAGCCTTGACAGGGTTAATTCACCCCTCCACTTT.

The V and J genes are TRBV5-1 and TRBJ1-2; possible D gene TRBD1, 5 bases. The CDR3 has 15 amino acids. V shed 0 bases and J shed 9 bases, with 18 bases lying between them. Germline CDR1 reads SGHRS; CDR2 reads YFSETQ. The CDR3: CASSLVGGRDESYTF. Here the CDR3 DNA reads TGCGCCAGCAGCTTGGTGGGGGGAAGGGATGAAAGCTACACCTTC.

This clone was observed a few times. The chain combines TRBV11-2 with TRBJ1-1; D remains unclear. CDR3 length: 15 amino acids. The germline CDR1 and CDR2 sequences are SGHAT and FQNNGV. V was shortened by 5 bases and J by 6 bases, with 19 bases between the two germline ends. For the CDR3, the DNA is TGTGCCAGCAGCCCCCGACCCCCCGGGCGGGCTGAAGCTTTCTTT. This gives the protein CASSPRPPGRAEAFF.

The J gene is TRBJ2-5, the V gene TRBV9; 9 bases map to TRBD1. The CDR3 has 16 residues. Looked up from germline, CDR1 is SGDLS and CDR2 is YYNGEE. The junction had 11 bases not matched to a gene; V was cut back by 3 bases and J by 5 bases. Here the CDR3 reads CASSATPTGGSETQYF. The CDR3, as DNA: TGTGCCAGCAGCGCAACACCAACAGGGGGCTCGGAGACCCAGTACTTC.

The chain couples TRBV19 to TRBJ2-1, with D maybe TRBD1 (6 bases). The CDR3 is 14 residues long. Germline V gives CDR1 LNHDA, CDR2 SQIVND (reference sequence). The V end lost 6 bases, the J end lost 6 bases, and 15 bases lay between the germline ends. CDR3 region: CASSADRGGNEQFF. The CDR3 nucleotides read TGTGCCAGTAGCGCCGATCGAGGGGGCAATGAGCAGTTCTTC.

The chain uses TRBV18 and TRBJ2-5, with 11 bases identical to TRBD2. This CDR3 has 16 amino acids. V lost 4 bases to trimming and J lost 1 base; unmatched junction nucleotides: 5. Per germline, CDR1 KGHSH and CDR2 LQKENI. Here the CDR3 DNA reads TGTGCCAGCTCACAGTCTAGCGGGGGGCCCCAAGAGACCCAGTACTTC. Translation: CASSQSSGGPQETQYF. The complete variable domain, with remaining parts taken from reference TRBV18 and TRBJ2-5, reads NAGVMQNPRHLVRRRGQEARLRCSPMKGHSHVYWYRQLPEEGLKFMVYLQKENIIDESGMPKERFSAEFPKEGPSILRIQQVVRGDSAAYFCASSQSSGGPQETQYFGPGTRLLVL.